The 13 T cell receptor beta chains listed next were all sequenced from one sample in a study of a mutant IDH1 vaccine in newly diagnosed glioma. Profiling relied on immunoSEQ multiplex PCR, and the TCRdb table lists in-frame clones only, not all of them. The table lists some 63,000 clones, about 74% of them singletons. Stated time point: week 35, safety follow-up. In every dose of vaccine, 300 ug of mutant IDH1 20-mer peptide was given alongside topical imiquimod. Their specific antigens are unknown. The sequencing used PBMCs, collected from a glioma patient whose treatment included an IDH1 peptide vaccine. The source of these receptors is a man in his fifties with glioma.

The CDR3 is CASSQDGGYYEQYF. CDR3 coding DNA: TGTGCCAGCAGCCAAGATGGAGGGTACTACGAGCAGTACTTC. V gene TRBV14 combines with J gene TRBJ2-7, with a possible D match to TRBD2 (6 bases). V lost 0 bases, J lost 3 bases, and 9 bases lay in between. The CDR3 consists of 14 residues. From germline, CDR1 is SGHDN and CDR2 FVKESK.

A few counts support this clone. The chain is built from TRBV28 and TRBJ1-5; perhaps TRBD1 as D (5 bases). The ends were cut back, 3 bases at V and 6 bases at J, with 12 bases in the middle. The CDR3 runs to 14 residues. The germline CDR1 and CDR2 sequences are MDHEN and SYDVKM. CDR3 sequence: CASSFQGGFQPQHF. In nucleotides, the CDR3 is TGTGCCAGCAGTTTCCAGGGCGGGTTTCAGCCCCAGCATTTT.

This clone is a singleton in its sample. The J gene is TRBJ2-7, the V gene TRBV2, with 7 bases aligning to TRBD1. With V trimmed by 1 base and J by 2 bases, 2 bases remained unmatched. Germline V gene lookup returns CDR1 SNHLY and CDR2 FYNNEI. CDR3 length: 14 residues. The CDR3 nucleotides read TGTGCCAGCAGTGAAGGGACAGGACCCTACGAGCAGTACTTC. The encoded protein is CASSEGTGPYEQYF.

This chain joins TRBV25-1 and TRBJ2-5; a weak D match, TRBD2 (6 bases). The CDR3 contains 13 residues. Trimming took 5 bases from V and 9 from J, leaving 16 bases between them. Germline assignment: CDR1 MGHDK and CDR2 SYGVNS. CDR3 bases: TGTGCCAGCAGTTCACTAGAGGCGGGGCCCCAGTACTTC. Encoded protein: CASSSLEAGPQYF.

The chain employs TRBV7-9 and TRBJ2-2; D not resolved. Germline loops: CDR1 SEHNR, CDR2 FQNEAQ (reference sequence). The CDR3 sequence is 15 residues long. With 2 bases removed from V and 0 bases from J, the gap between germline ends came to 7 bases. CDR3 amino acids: CASSLTVANTGELFF. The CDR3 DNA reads TGTGCCAGCAGCTTAACAGTCGCGAACACCGGGGAGCTGTTTTTT.

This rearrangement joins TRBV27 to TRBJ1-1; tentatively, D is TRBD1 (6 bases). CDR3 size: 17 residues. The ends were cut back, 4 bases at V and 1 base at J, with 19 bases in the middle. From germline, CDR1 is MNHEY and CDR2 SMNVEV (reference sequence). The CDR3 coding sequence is TGTGCCAGCAGTTCCCCCTACGAAACAGGGAGGAACACTGAAGCTTTCTTT. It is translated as CASSSPYETGRNTEAFF.

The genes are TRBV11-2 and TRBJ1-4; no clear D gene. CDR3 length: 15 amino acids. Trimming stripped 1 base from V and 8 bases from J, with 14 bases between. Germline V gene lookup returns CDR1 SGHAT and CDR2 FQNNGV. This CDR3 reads CASSLVERGKEKLFF. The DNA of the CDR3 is TGTGCCAGCAGCTTAGTCGAAAGAGGGAAGGAAAAACTGTTTTTT. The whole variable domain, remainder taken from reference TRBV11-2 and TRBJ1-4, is EAGVAQSPRYKIIEKRQSVAFWCNPISGHATLYWYQQILGQGPKLLIQFQNNGVVDDSQLPKDRFSAERLKGVDSTLKIQPAKLEDSAVYLCASSLVERGKEKLFFGSGTQLSVL.

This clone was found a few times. The CDR3 protein is CASRRLAEYNEQFF. In DNA, the CDR3 is TGTGCCAGCAGACGTCTAGCGGAATACAATGAGCAGTTCTTC. The rearrangement links TRBV2 to TRBJ2-1; TRBD2 matches 7 bases. From germline, CDR1 is SNHLY and CDR2 FYNNEI. The CDR3 runs to 14 residues. V dropped 6 bases and J dropped 4; count of bases not matched to a gene: 6.

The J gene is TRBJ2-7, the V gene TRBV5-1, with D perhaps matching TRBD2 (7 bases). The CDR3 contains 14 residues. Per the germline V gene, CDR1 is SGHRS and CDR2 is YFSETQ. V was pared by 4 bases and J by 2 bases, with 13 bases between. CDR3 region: CASSQRGGAYEQYF. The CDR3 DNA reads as TGCGCCAGCAGCCAAAGGGGGGGCGCCTACGAGCAGTACTTC.

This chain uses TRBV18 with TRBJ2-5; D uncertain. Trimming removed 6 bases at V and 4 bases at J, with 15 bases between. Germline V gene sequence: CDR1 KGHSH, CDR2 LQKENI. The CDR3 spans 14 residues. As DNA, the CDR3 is TGTGCCAGCTCTCGCAGAACCACACTAGAGACCCAGTACTTC. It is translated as CASSRRTTLETQYF.

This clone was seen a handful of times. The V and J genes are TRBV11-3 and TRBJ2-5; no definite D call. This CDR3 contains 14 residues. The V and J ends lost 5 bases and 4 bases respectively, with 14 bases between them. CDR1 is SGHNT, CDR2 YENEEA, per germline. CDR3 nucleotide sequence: TGTGCCAGCAGCCCTGGTAGTCCGGGAGAGACCCAGTACTTC. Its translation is CASSPGSPGETQYF.

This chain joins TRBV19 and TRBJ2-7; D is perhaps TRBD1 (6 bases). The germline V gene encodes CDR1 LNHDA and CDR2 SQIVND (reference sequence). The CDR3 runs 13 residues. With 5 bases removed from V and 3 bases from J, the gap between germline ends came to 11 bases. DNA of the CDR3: TGTGCCAGTAGTCCCGGACAGAGCTACGAGCAGTACTTC. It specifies CASSPGQSYEQYF.

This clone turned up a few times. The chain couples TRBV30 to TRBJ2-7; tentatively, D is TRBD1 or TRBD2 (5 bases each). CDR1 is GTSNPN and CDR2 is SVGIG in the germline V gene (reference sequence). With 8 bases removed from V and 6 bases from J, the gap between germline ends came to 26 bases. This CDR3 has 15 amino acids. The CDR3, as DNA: TGTGCCGGTCGAGTTGTGGGGACCTCGACTCTCGAGCAGTACTTC. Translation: CAGRVVGTSTLEQYF.